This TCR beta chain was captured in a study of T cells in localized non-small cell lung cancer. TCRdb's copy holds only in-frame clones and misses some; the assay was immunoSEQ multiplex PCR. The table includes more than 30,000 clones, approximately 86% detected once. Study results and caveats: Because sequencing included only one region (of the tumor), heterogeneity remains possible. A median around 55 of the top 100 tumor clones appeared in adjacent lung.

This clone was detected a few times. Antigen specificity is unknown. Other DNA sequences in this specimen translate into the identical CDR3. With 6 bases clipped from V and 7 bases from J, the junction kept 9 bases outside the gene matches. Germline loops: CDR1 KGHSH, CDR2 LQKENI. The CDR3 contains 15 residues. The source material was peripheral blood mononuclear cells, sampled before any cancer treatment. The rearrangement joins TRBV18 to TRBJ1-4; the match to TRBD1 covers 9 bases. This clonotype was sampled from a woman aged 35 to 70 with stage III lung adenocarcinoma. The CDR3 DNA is TGTGCCAGCTCCCCCGGGACAGGGTCGAGTGAAAAACTGTTTTTT. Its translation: CASSPGTGSSEKLFF. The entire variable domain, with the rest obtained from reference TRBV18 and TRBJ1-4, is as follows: NAGVMQNPRHLVRRRGQEARLRCSPMKGHSHVYWYRQLPEEGLKFMVYLQKENIIDESGMPKERFSAEFPKEGPSILRIQQVVRGDSAAYFCASSPGTGSSEKLFFGSGTQLSVL.